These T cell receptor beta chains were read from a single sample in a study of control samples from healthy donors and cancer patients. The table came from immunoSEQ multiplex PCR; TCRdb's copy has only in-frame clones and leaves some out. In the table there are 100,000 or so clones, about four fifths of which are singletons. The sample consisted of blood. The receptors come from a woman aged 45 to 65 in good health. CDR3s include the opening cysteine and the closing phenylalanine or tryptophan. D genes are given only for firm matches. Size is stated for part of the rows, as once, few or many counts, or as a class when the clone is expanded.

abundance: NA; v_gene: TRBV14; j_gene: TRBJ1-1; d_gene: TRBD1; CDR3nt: TGTGCCAGCAGCCTTCAACCGACAGGGGCGGAAGCTTTCTTT; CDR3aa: CASSLQPTGAEAFF
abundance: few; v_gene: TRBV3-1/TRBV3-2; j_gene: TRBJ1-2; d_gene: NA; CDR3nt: TGTGCCAGCAGCCAATACGAAACCGTTGGACGGGGGCGAGGTTATGGCTACACCTTC; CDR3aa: CASSQYETVGRGRGYGYTF
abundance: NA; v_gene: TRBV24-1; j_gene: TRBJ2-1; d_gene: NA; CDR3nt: TGTGCCACCAGTGACCTGGAACCCGGCAATGAGCAGTTCTTC; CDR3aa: CATSDLEPGNEQFF
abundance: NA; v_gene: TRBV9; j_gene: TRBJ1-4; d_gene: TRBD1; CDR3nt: TGTGCCAGCAGCGACCGACAGGGGGGAGGTTATGAAAAACTGTTTTTT; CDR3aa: CASSDRQGGGYEKLFF
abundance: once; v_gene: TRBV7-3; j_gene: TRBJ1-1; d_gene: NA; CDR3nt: TGTGCCAGCAGCTTAACGTCGAGGGATTCGAACACTGAAGCTTTCTTT; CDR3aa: CASSLTSRDSNTEAFF
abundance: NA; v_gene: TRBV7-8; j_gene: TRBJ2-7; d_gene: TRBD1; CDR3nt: TGTGCCAGCAGCTTAGTCCGGGACAGGGTATACGAGCAGTACTTC; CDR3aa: CASSLVRDRVYEQYF
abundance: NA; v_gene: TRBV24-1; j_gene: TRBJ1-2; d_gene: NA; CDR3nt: TGTGCCACCAGTGATTTTGGCAGGGGCTATGGCTACACCTTC; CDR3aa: CATSDFGRGYGYTF
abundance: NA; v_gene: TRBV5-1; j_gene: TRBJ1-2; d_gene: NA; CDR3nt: TGCGCCAGCAGCTTGGGAGACCGGGACCTCTATGGCTACACCTTC; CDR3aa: CASSLGDRDLYGYTF
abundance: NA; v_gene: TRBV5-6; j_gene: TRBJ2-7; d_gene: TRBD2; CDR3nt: TGTGCCAGCAGCTTGGCCAAACGGGGGGTCTACGAGCAGTACTTC; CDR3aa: CASSLAKRGVYEQYF
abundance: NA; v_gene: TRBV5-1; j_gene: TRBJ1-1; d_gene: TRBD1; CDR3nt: TGCGCCAGCAGCTTCGGACAGGGCCACACTGAAGCTTTCTTT; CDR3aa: CASSFGQGHTEAFF
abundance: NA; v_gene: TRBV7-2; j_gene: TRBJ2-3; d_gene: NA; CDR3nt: TGTGCCAGCAGCTTAGGTCTCAGGGCCGCAGATACGCAGTATTTT; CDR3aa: CASSLGLRAADTQYF
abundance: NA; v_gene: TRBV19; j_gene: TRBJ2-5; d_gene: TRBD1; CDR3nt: TGTGCCAGTAGTCCATCGGACAGGGATCAAGAGACCCAGTACTTC; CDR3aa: CASSPSDRDQETQYF
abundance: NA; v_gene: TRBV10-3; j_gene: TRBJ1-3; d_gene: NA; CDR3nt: TGTGCCATCGCCCTCCTCGGCGGGGCAGGTGGAAACACCATATATTTT; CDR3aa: CAIALLGGAGGNTIYF
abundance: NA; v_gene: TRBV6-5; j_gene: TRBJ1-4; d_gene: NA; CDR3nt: TGTGCCAGCAGTTACGGGATTAATGAAAAACTGTTTTTT; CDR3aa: CASSYGINEKLFF
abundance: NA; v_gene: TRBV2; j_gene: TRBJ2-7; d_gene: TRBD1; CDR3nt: TGTGCCAGCAGGAGGGACAGGGGCGTCGTCTACGAGCAGTACTTC; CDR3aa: CASRRDRGVVYEQYF
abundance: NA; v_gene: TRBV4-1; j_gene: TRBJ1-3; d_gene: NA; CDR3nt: TGCGCCAGCAGCCAAGATCCCCCAGCTTCTGGAAACACCATATATTTT; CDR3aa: CASSQDPPASGNTIYF
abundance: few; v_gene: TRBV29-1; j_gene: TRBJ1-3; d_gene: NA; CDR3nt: TGCAGCGTTGAGGGAGGGGGGACTGGAAACACCATATATTTT; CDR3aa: CSVEGGGTGNTIYF
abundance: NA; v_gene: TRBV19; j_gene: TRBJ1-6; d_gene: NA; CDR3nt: TGTGCCAGTAGACTATCTTGGGGGACGAATTCACCCCTCCACTTT; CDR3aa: CASRLSWGTNSPLHF
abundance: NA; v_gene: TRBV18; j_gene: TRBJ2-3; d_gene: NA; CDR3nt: TGTGCCAGCTCACCCGGGGACCTCCATACGCAGTATTTT; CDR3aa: CASSPGDLHTQYF
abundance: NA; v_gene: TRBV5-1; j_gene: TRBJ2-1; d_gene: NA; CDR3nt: TGCGCCAGCAGCTTCGGGCTATACAATGAGCAGTTCTTC; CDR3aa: CASSFGLYNEQFF
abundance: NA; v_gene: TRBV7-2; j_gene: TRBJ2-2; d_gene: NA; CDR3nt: TGTGCCAGCAGCCCTTCTGGGGCAGTCGGGGAGCTGTTTTTT; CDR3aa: CASSPSGAVGELFF
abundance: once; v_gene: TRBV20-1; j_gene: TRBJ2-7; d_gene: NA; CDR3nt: TGCAGTGCTAGACTTACAGACGAGCAGTACTTC; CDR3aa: CSARLTDEQYF
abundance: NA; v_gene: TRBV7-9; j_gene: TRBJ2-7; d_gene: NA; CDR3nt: TGTGCCAGCAGCTTAGTAGGGGACGAGCAGTACTTC; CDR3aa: CASSLVGDEQYF
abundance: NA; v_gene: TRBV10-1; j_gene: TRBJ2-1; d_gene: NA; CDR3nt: TGCGCCAGCAGTGATCCCCGTAATCCGTTCTTC; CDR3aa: CASSDPRNPFF
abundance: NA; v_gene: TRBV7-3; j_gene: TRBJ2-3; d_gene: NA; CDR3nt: TGTGCCAGCAGCTTAGCAGGGGCGGGAGATACGCAGTATTTT; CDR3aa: CASSLAGAGDTQYF
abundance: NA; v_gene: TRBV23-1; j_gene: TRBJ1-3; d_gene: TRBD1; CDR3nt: TGCGCCAGCAGTCAATCGAAGGCGGGACAGGGTGCGTCTGGAAACACCATATATTTT; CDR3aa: CASSQSKAGQGASGNTIYF
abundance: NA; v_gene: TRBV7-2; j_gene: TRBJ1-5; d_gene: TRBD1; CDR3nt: TGTGCCAGCAGCTTGACAGGGCGAAATCAGCCCCAGCATTTT; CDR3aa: CASSLTGRNQPQHF
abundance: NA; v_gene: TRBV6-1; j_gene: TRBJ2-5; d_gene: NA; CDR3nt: TGTGCCAGCAGTCAGTCCCAAGAGACCCAGTACTTC; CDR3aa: CASSQSQETQYF
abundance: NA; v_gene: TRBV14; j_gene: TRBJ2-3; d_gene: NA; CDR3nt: TGTGCCAGCAGCCAAATAGGGAGTAGCACAGATACGCAGTATTTT; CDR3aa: CASSQIGSSTDTQYF
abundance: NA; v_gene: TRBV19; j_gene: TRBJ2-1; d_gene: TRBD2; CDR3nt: TGTGCCAGTAGTATGGGGCGGGGGGGACCTGAGCAGTTCTTC; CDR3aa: CASSMGRGGPEQFF
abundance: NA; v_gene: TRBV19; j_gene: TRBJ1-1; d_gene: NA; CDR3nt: TGTGCCAGTAGTGCCCCGGGACGACGTAGCACTGAAGCTTTCTTT; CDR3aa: CASSAPGRRSTEAFF
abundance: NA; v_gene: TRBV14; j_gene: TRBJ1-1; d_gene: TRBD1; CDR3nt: TGTGCCAGCAGCCCCACGGGACAGCCGAACACTGAAGCTTTCTTT; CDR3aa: CASSPTGQPNTEAFF
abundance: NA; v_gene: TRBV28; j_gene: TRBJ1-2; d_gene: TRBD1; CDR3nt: TGTGCCAACGAGGACAGGGCAGGGGGCTACACCTTC; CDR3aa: CANEDRAGGYTF
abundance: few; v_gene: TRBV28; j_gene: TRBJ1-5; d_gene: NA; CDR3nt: TGTGCCAGCAGTCTACGAGGGACGGCCCAGCATTTT; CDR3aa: CASSLRGTAQHF
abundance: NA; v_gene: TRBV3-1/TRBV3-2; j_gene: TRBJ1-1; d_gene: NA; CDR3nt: TGTGCCAGCAGCCAAGCGGGACAAATAAGATATGAAGCTTTCTTT; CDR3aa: CASSQAGQIRYEAFF
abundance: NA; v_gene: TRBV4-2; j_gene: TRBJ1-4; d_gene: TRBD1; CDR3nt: TGTGCCAGCAGCCAAGAAGTACCCGGGACAGGGAATGAAAAACTGTTTTTT; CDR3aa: CASSQEVPGTGNEKLFF
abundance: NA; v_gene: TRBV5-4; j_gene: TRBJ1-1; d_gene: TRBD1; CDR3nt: TGTGCCAGCAGCCCGATAAACAGGGGGATGAACACTGAAGCTTTCTTT; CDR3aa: CASSPINRGMNTEAFF
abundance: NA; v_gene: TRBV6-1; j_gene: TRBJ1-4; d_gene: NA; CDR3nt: TGTGCCAGCAGTGACAGACCTAATGAAAAACTGTTTTTT; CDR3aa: CASSDRPNEKLFF
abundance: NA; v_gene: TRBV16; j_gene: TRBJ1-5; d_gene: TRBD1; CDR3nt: TGTGCCAGCAGCCTCAATATCCGGGACAGGGAAATTAATCAGCCCCAGCATTTT; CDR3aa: CASSLNIRDREINQPQHF
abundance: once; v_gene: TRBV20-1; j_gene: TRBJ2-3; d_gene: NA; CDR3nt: TGCAGTGCTAGTGAACCGGGGCACATAGCGAACACAGATACGCAGTATTTT; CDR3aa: CSASEPGHIANTDTQYF
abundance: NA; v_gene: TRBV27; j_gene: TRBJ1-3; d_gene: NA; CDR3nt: TGTGCCAGCAGTCTTGACAGGTCTACCGGAAACACCATATATTTT; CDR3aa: CASSLDRSTGNTIYF
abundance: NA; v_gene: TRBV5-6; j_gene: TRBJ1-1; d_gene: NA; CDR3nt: TGTGCCAGCACCCTGATACAGGGAGGCACTGAAGCTTTCTTT; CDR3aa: CASTLIQGGTEAFF
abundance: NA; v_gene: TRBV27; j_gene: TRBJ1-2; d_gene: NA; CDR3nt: TGTGCCAGCAGTTTATACAGGGAGTCTAACTATGGCTACACCTTC; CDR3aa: CASSLYRESNYGYTF
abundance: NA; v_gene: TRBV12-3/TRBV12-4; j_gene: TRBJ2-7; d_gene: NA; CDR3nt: TGTGCCAGCAGTTACGCCAGCCAGTACGAGCAGTACTTC; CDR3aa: CASSYASQYEQYF
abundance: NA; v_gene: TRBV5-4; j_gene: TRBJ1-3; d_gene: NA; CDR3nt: TGTGCCAGCAGCTTCCACGGAAACACCATATATTTT; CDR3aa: CASSFHGNTIYF
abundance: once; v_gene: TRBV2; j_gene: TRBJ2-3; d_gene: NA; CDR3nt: TGTGCCACCCAGGGTTACCTCGGCACAGATACGCAGTATTTT; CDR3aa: CATQGYLGTDTQYF
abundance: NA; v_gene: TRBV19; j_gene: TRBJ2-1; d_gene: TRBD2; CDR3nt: TGTGCCAGTAGTGTCCTAGCGGAGTCCTACAATGAGCAGTTCTTC; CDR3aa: CASSVLAESYNEQFF
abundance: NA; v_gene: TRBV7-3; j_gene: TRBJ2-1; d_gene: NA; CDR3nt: TGTGCCAGCAGTCCTACTAGGTCCAATGAGCAGTTCTTC; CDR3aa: CASSPTRSNEQFF
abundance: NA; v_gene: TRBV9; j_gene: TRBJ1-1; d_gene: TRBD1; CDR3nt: TGTGCCAGCAGCGTAGGGGTAAGGGGACAGGGGGTTTTTGGCACTGAAGCTTTCTTT; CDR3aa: CASSVGVRGQGVFGTEAFF
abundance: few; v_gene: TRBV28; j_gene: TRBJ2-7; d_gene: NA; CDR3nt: TGTGCCAGCAGTCTCCTGGCGACCCTTACGCAGTACTTC; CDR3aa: CASSLLATLTQYF
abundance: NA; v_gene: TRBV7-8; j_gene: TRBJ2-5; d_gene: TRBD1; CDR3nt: TGTGCCAGCAGCAGGGGACAGGGTGGCTTGGAGACCCAGTACTTC; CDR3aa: CASSRGQGGLETQYF
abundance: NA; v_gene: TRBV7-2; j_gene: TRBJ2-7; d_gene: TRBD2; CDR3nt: TGTGCCAGCAGGGGGGGGACTAGCGGTTCGAGAGGCCTGTACGAGCAGTACTTC; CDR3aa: CASRGGTSGSRGLYEQYF
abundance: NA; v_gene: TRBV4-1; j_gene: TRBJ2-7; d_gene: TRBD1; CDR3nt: TGCGCCAGCGGGCACAGGACAGGGGCCACCTACGAGCAGTACTTC; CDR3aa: CASGHRTGATYEQYF
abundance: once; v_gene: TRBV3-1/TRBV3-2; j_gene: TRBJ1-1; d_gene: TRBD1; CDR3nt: TGTGCCAGCAGCCTAAGGACAGGGCGGCAGCCCGAAGCTTTCTTT; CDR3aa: CASSLRTGRQPEAFF
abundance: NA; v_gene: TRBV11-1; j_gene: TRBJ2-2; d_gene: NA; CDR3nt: TGTGCCAGCAGCTTAGGTATTAACGGGGAGCTGTTTTTT; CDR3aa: CASSLGINGELFF
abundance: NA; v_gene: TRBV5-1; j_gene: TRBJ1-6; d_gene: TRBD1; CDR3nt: TGCGCCAGCAGCTTGGCCGGGACAGGGGATTCACCCCTCCACTTT; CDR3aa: CASSLAGTGDSPLHF